This T cell receptor (beta chain) was recovered during a study of T cells in Graves' hyperthyroidism and ophthalmopathy. Trimming took 2 bases from V and 0 from J, leaving 17 bases between them. CDR1 is SGHAT, CDR2 FQNNGV, per germline. CDR3 length: 18 amino acids. Study findings and constraints: Most clonotypes expanded in thyroid above 0.001 were likewise present in blood.

This clonotype was seen a few times. The antigen is unknown. The TCR beta CDR3 regions underwent amplification using RNA transcripts as the source. Using the HTBI primer set, a first-round RT-PCR was run on the TCR CDR3. TCRdb analysed the multiplex PCR reads with MiXCR anew, one entry per CDR3 protein. The data contain over 700,000 distinct CDR3 sequences, about 19% of them singletons. Used for diagnoses were clinical symptoms, serum thyroxine and TRAb, thyroid ultrasound and orbital computed tomography. Initially, at the first diagnosis of hyperthyroidism and before any ophthalmopathy symptoms, blood was sampled.

Sequencing was done on a sample of blood. The J gene is TRBJ1-3, the V gene TRBV11-2; D is perhaps TRBD1 (5 bases). The receptor's source is a woman between 45 and 65 years old with Graves' hyperthyroidism that later progressed to Graves' ophthalmopathy. CDR3 amino acids: CASSLIDLTGTSGNTIYF. The CDR3 DNA follows: TGTGCCAGCAGCTTAATTGACCTTACAGGAACCTCTGGAAACACCATATATTTT.